This T cell receptor beta chain was profiled in a study of blood T cell repertoires in COVID-19. Whole-study context: From the United States, Italy and Spain came samples of acute and convalescent COVID-19. T cells, B-cell-depleted T cells, or PBMCs provided the cDNA or gDNA that served as material.

CDR3 size: 15 residues. Trimming took off 6 bases at V and 4 bases at J, with 18 bases between the two ends. The germline CDR1 and CDR2 sequences are MNHEY and SVGEGT. As processed by the authors: Estimation of nucleated cell counts was performed using reference gene primer amplification. Sequencing was performed with immunoSEQ multiplex PCR; in TCRdb, only in-frame clones are kept and a portion is missing. The V and J calls and the clone size are those of that table, but D and trimming were determined from the DNA. This sample has 310,000 or so clones, with approximately 86% found just once. The genes are TRBV6-2 or TRBV6-3 and TRBJ1-1, with a possible D match to TRBD1 (6 bases). Sequenced: peripheral blood. The sequence derives from a woman between 45 and 65 years old who had recovered from COVID-19. The CDR3 region is CASSSARDRSTEAFF. CDR3 in DNA: TGTGCCAGCAGCTCGGCCCGCGACAGGAGCACTGAAGCTTTCTTT.